The clone carrying this T cell receptor beta chain was counted between two and nine times. Losses at the gene ends were 5 bases for V and 3 bases for J; bases not matched to a gene: 3. This CDR3 has 14 amino acids. Germline V lookup: CDR1 SQVTM, CDR2 ANQGSEA. The entry originates in a study of Graves' ophthalmopathy and Graves' hyperthyroidism. The authors amplified TCR beta CDR3 regions from RNA transcripts. First-round RT-PCR used HTBI primers; second-round multiplex PCR followed. Using its own MiXCR run on the multiplex PCR reads, TCRdb lists one record per CDR3 protein. The sample includes some 400,000 distinct CDR3 sequences, about a sixth seen only once; the top ten take roughly 1.5%. As the starting material, roughly 10 ml of fresh peripheral blood yielded the PBMCs.

The receptor was isolated from a woman aged 18-35 years with Graves' ophthalmopathy. Sequencing used peripheral blood. The rearrangement links TRBV29-1 to TRBJ2-5; 13 bases map to TRBD2. This chain's CDR3 is CSVQGLAGEETQYF. The CDR3 DNA sequence: TGCAGCGTTCAAGGACTAGCGGGAGAAGAGACCCAGTACTTC.